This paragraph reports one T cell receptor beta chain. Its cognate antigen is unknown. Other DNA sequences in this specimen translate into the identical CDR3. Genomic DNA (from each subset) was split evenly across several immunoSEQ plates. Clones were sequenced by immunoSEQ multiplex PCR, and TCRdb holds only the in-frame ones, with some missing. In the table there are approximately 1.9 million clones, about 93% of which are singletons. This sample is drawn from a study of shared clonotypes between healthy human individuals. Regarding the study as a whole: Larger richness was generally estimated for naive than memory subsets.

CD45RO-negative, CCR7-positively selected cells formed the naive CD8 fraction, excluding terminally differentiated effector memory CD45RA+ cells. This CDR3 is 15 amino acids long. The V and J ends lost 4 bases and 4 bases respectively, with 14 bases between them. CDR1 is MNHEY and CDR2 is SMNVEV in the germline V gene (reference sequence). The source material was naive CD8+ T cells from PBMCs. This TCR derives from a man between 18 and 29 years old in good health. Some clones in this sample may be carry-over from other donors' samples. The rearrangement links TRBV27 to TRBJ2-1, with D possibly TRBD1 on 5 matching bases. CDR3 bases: TGTGCCAGCAGTTCCCAGGGCGAGGTGTACAATGAGCAGTTCTTC. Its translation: CASSSQGEVYNEQFF.